Listed below are T cell receptor beta chains from one sample, sequenced in a study of a mutant IDH1 vaccine in newly diagnosed glioma. Profiled with immunoSEQ multiplex PCR; TCRdb holds only in-frame clones, not every one. The data show fewer than 55,000 clones, less than 75% seen once. These receptors have no identified antigens. The specimen was peripheral blood mononuclear cells (PBMCs), collected from a glioma patient whose treatment included an IDH1 peptide vaccine. These receptors all come from a middle-aged man with glioma. Some clones in this sample may be carry-over from other donors' samples. Both conserved end residues are trimmed from each CDR3.

TRBV2,TRBJ2-5,ASSGQGWETQY
TRBV10-2,TRBJ1-1,ASKGLGANTEAF
TRBV21-1,TRBJ1-5,ASSYSDSGGGKLHQPQH
TRBV6-5,TRBJ2-3,ASSYSAVSTADTQY
TRBV27,TRBJ2-3,ASSLRLAGAPSTDTQY
TRBV9,TRBJ2-3,ASSVGDRDTQY
TRBV5-1,TRBJ2-7,ASSRTPTGSEQY
TRBV7-9,TRBJ1-1,ASSLARLNTEAF
TRBV2,TRBJ2-5,ASSEYRGTQETQY
TRBV2,TRBJ1-2,ASSESDGRGYT
TRBV29-1,TRBJ1-1,SVEGTVNTEAF
TRBV6-5,TRBJ1-5,ASSYPTVKRDQPQH
TRBV5-6,TRBJ2-3,ASSLGAADTQY
TRBV19,TRBJ1-5,ASNFGPKSNQPQH
TRBV29-1,TRBJ2-1,SERGTALGNEQF
TRBV6-1,TRBJ1-2,ASSEGQGRNYGYT
TRBV25-1,TRBJ1-1,ASSLTGGETEAF
TRBV27,TRBJ2-2,ASRPTSFRTGELF
TRBV4-1,TRBJ2-7,ASSHFLAETYEQY
TRBV4-2,TRBJ1-2,ASSQDIQGDIYGYT
TRBV30,TRBJ2-5,AWSGLGDRETQY
TRBV30,TRBJ2-7,AWSRDLVPPQQY
TRBV7-2,TRBJ2-7,ASSLQRGNSLSSYEQY
TRBV7-8,TRBJ1-2,ASSPWTEPDT
TRBV4-1,TRBJ1-2,ASSQREELTGYT
TRBV7-9,TRBJ1-2,ASSLAGIYGDSRNMGYT
TRBV18,TRBJ1-1,ATRWDRGEEAF
TRBV7-9,TRBJ1-1,ASSLALTTEAF
TRBV6-5,TRBJ1-3,ASSYSTESSGNTIY